Below, one TCR beta chain is given with its context. An input of roughly 0.5 to 1 ug of RNA was subjected to reverse transcription using random hexamers. TCR beta CDR3 was amplified by immunoSEQ covering 54 Vbeta and 13 Jbeta. MiXCR, run by TCRdb on the immunoSEQ multiplex PCR reads, gives a single entry per CDR3 protein. The sample has some 96,000 distinct CDR3 sequences, about 95% seen once; the top ten hold around 0.3%. The data were obtained in a study of CD8 T cells in Susac syndrome. TCR beta sequences were obtained from blood CD8+ and CD4+ T cells. The germline V and J ends were trimmed by 1 base and 2 bases, with 8 bases remaining between them. In germline, CDR1 is SQVTM, CDR2 ANQGSEA. This CDR3 has 14 residues.

The chain combines TRBV29-1 with TRBJ2-2; D may match TRBD1 or TRBD2 (5 bases each). The receptor comes from a human donor with Susac syndrome. Material for sequencing was CD8+ T cells from PBMCs. The CDR3 loop is CSVEGGLNTGELFF. Here the CDR3 DNA reads TGCAGCGTTGAAGGGGGGTTAAACACCGGGGAGCTGTTTTTT.